The source of this TCR beta chain is a study of T cells in localized non-small cell lung cancer. Study-wide results and caveats: One tumor region alone was sequenced, and heterogeneity therefore remains possible. Higher blood T cell density tracked longer overall survival. Within adjacent lung there appeared a median 57 of the top 100 tumor clones.

Germline lookup yields CDR1 SGDLS and CDR2 YYNGEE. V was cut by 0 bases and J by 4 bases, with 14 bases left in between. CDR3 size: 15 residues. Sequenced by immunoSEQ multiplex PCR; TCRdb stores in-frame clones only, minus some. The data show under 1,500 clones, under 25% seen once. Comment on this clone: Its specificity is unknown.

Harvested at least 2 cm beyond the tumor margin, adjacent lung showed no atypia. The source material was normal lung tissue next to the tumor, sampled before any cancer treatment. The receptor was derived from a man aged 35 to 69 with stage I squamous cell lung carcinoma. The chain recombines TRBV9 with TRBJ2-7; D is perhaps TRBD1 or TRBD2 (6 bases each). CDR3 loop: CASSVGWGAGYEQYF. CDR3 nucleotides: TGTGCCAGCAGCGTAGGCTGGGGGGCGGGATACGAGCAGTACTTC.